Following are 16 T cell receptor beta chains from one sample sequenced in a study of Graves' ophthalmopathy and Graves' hyperthyroidism. Amplification of the TCR beta CDR3 regions used RNA transcripts (as template). HTBI primers were used in a first-round RT-PCR, which preceded a second-round multiplex PCR. Via MiXCR, TCRdb re-called the multiplex PCR reads, giving one row per CDR3 protein. Of a few hundred thousand distinct CDR3 sequences in the sample, 17% are singletons; the top ten hold 2.4%. The sequenced sample consisted of peripheral blood. All receptors come from an adult woman with stable Graves' hyperthyroidism.

This clonotype was counted at least ten times. CDR3 amino acids: CASSSQQGAAYEQYF. CDR3 in DNA: TGTGCCAGCAGTTCACAACAGGGGGCCGCATACGAGCAGTACTTC. This chain links TRBV28 with TRBJ2-7, with 9 bases aligning to TRBD1. The V and J ends lost 4 bases and 4 bases, in that order; junction bases with no gene match: 8. The germline V gene encodes CDR1 MDHEN and CDR2 SYDVKM. The CDR3 spans 15 residues.

The table lists this clonotype with many counts. The rearrangement joins TRBV27 to TRBJ1-5; the D gene is possibly TRBD1 (5 bases). Germline values: CDR1 MNHEY, CDR2 SMNVEV (reference sequence). V lost 2 bases to trimming and J lost 2 bases, with 13 bases between them. The CDR3 has 16 residues. The CDR3, as DNA: TGTGCCAGCAGTTTAGGGGGGGAAATAGGCAATCAGCCCCAGCATTTT. Protein sequence: CASSLGGEIGNQPQHF.

This clonotype has ten or more counts. The chain carries TRBV5-1 and TRBJ1-2; unclear D gene. Trimming pared 2 bases from V and 4 bases from J, leaving 12 bases between. Germline V gene lookup returns CDR1 SGHRS and CDR2 YFSETQ. The CDR3 sequence is 14 residues long. The DNA for the CDR3 is TGCGCCAGCAGCTTTCATCGACCCCCCTATGGCTACACCTTC. Amino acids: CASSFHRPPYGYTF.

There are many counts of this clonotype. The V and J genes are TRBV12-3 or TRBV12-4 and TRBJ2-7; D is perhaps TRBD1 or TRBD2 (5 bases each). Trimming removed 3 bases from V and 3 bases from J, with 27 bases in between. CDR3 length equals 19 residues. The CDR3 loop is CASSFRLRRDVNGIYEQYF. In DNA, the CDR3 is TGTGCCAGCAGTTTCAGACTCCGCCGGGACGTCAATGGGATCTACGAGCAGTACTTC.

In the case of this clonotype: A single base separates this from a much larger clone, so it may be a read error. The genes are TRBV7-9 and TRBJ2-7; D gene unclear. The CDR3 has 11 residues. Germline lookup yields CDR1 SEHNR and CDR2 FQNEAQ (reference sequence). CDR3: CAIRQGYELYF. Here the CDR3 DNA reads TGTGCCATACGACAAGGCTACGAGCTGTACTTC.

This clonotype has a count of ten or more. The V and J genes are TRBV6-4 and TRBJ1-5, with D uncertain. V was shortened by 2 bases and J by 0 bases, with 14 bases between the two germline ends. Germline lookup yields CDR1 MRHNA and CDR2 SNTAGT. The CDR3 has 17 amino acids. CDR3 protein: CASSDLSGCYSNQPQHF. For the CDR3, the DNA is TGTGCCAGCAGTGACCTTAGCGGTTGTTATAGCAATCAGCCCCAGCATTTT.

This clonotype was seen at least ten times. This rearrangement joins TRBV12-3 or TRBV12-4 to TRBJ2-2, with D maybe TRBD2 (6 bases). V gave up 4 bases and J gave up 7 bases, with 10 bases separating them. CDR3 length: 13 residues. CDR3 in amino acids: CASSSLGGGELFF. DNA for the CDR3: TGTGCCAGCAGTTCCCTCGGGGGCGGGGAGCTGTTTTTT.

The sample holds many counts of this clonotype. This chain links TRBV20-1 with TRBJ1-1; 7 bases line up with TRBD1. The CDR3 consists of 13 residues. The germline V gene encodes CDR1 DFQATT and CDR2 SNEGSKA (reference sequence). V shed 3 bases and J 9 bases; nucleotides not matched to a gene: 10. Here the CDR3 reads CSASQTGLSQAFF. CDR3 nucleotide sequence: TGCAGTGCTAGTCAGACAGGGCTAAGTCAAGCTTTCTTT.

This clonotype was detected many times. The chain recombines TRBV20-1 with TRBJ1-6, with 10 nucleotides matching TRBD1. This CDR3 is built from 15 residues. Looked up from germline, CDR1 is DFQATT and CDR2 is SNEGSKA (reference sequence). V shed 1 base and J 9 bases; nucleotides not matched to a gene: 6. The CDR3 loop is CSARGDRGSSSPLHF. CDR3 nucleotide sequence: TGCAGTGCTAGAGGGGACAGGGGTTCGAGTTCACCCCTCCACTTT.

This clonotype was counted ten times or more. The chain has TRBV2 and TRBJ1-3; possibly TRBD1 for D (5 bases). This CDR3 has 17 residues. V gave up 4 bases and J gave up 2 bases, with 18 bases separating them. Per the germline V gene, CDR1 is SNHLY and CDR2 is FYNNEI. The chain's CDR3 is CASSGGSASGTGNTIYF. The CDR3 nucleotides read TGTGCCAGCAGTGGGGGCAGCGCCTCAGGAACTGGAAACACCATATATTTT.

This rearrangement joins TRBV12-3 or TRBV12-4 to TRBJ2-2; TRBD2 agrees at 7 bases. After removal of 1 base from V and 0 bases from J, the junction contained 2 bases not matched to a gene. CDR3 length: 16 amino acids. CDR3 region: CASSLGAGANTGELFF. As DNA, the CDR3 is TGTGCCAGCAGTTTAGGTGCGGGAGCGAACACCGGGGAGCTGTTTTTT.

This clonotype has at least ten counts. V gene TRBV28 combines with J gene TRBJ1-2; no firm D call. The ends were cut back, 6 bases at V and 0 bases at J, with 11 bases in the middle. The CDR3 runs to 14 residues. The germline gives CDR1 MDHEN, CDR2 SYDVKM. The chain's CDR3 is CASRNAGTNYGYTF. The DNA for the CDR3 is TGTGCCAGCAGAAACGCGGGGACTAACTATGGCTACACCTTC.

Here the CDR3 reads CASSPEWSPLHF. CDR3 DNA sequence: TGTGCCAGCAGCCCCGAGTGGTCACCCCTCCACTTT. V usage is TRBV12-3 or TRBV12-4 and J usage is TRBJ1-6, with no clear D. V dropped 6 bases and J dropped 10 bases, with 10 bases sitting between them. The CDR3 length is 12 residues.

This clonotype was recorded once. A read error is possible here, since a much larger clone lies one base away. The J gene is TRBJ2-7, the V gene TRBV15; TRBD2 is a possible D gene (6 bases). Germline assignment: CDR1 LNHNV and CDR2 YYDKDF (reference sequence). CDR3 length: 14 amino acids. Trimming pared 10 bases from V and 1 base from J, leaving 17 bases between. CDR3 DNA sequence: TGTGCCATCAGTAACCGGGACTCTTCCTACGAGCAGTACTTC. Protein: CAISNRDSSYEQYF.

The table lists this clonotype with many counts. The chain joins TRBV27 to TRBJ2-7; 7 bases are a match to TRBD1. V lost 4 bases, J lost 1 base, and 7 bases stayed unmatched. This CDR3 region has 15 residues. Germline values: CDR1 MNHEY, CDR2 SMNVEV (reference sequence). CDR3 DNA sequence: TGTGCCAGCAGTTCTTCTACGACAGGGTCCTACGAGCAGTACTTC. Residues: CASSSSTTGSYEQYF.

This clonotype was seen at least ten times. The gene calls are TRBV10-2 and TRBJ2-7, with D tentatively TRBD1 or TRBD2 (5 bases each). The V gene lost 7 bases and the J gene lost 2 bases, with 9 bases spanning the gap. Germline CDR1 reads WSHSY; CDR2 reads SAAADI. The CDR3 is 12 residues long. CDR3 DNA sequence: TGCGCCAGCACCCCGGGACCCTACGAGCAGTACTTC. It codes for CASTPGPYEQYF.